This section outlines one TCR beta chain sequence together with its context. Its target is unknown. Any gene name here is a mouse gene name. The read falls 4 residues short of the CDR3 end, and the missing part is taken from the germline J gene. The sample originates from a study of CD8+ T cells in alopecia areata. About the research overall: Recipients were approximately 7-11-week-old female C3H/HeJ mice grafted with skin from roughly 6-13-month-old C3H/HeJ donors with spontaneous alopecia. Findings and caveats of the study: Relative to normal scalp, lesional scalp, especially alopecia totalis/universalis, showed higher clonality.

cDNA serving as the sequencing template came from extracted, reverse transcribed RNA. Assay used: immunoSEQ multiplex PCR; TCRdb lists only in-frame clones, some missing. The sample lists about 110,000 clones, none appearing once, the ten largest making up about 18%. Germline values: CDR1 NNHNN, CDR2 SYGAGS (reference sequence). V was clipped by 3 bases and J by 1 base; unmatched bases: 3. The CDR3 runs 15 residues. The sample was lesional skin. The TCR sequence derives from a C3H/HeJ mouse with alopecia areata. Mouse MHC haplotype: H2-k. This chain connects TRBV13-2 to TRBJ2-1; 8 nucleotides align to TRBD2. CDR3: CASGGWGGNYAEQFF. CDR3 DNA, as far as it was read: TGTGCCAGCGGTGGGTGGGGGGGGAACTATGCT.